This TCR beta chain was observed in a study of blood T cell repertoires in COVID-19. Study information: COVID-19 samples from acute and convalescent phases originated in the United States, Italy and Spain. PBMCs, B-cell-depleted T cells, or T cells provided the cDNA or gDNA that made up the material.

V lost 4 bases and J lost 2, with 5 bases in between. The CDR3 sequence is 13 residues long. Germline values: CDR1 SGHDN, CDR2 FVKESK. Here immunoSEQ multiplex PCR was the method, and the copy in TCRdb shows in-frame clones only, minus some. The sample holds about 200,000 clones, roughly 78% seen once. Sequenced: peripheral blood. The sequence came from a woman older than 75 with active or convalescent COVID-19. This chain connects TRBV14 to TRBJ2-2, with D unresolved. CDR3 nucleotide sequence: TGTGCCAGCAGCCTTATAAACACCGGGGAGCTGTTTTTT. Translation gives CASSLINTGELFF.